This T cell receptor (beta chain) is from a study of graft-versus-host responses after intestinal transplantation. Study-level information: The study gave all recipients anti-thymocyte globulin induction, then tacrolimus and steroids for three to four years.

Study-wide results and caveats: Declining HvG levels early post-transplant were linked to peak circulating GvH clone levels. There were GvH clones found in recipient marrow, and some of them appeared first in ileum or blood.

Clones were read by immunoSEQ multiplex PCR, and TCRdb kept only the in-frame ones, dropping some. The sample has some 95,000 clones, around 90% seen once. As regards this clone: No antigen is known for it.

The CDR3 is made up of 16 amino acids. Germline V gene sequence: CDR1 SEHNR, CDR2 FQNEAQ (reference sequence). V trimming: 5 bases; J trimming: 1 base; junction bases outside the gene matches: 7. The source of this sequence is a human donor who received an intestinal transplant. The specimen comprised unstimulated CD8+ T cells sorted from spleen or lymph node cells, sampled before intestinal transplant. V usage is TRBV7-9 and J usage is TRBJ1-2, with 10 positions matching TRBD1. CDR3 sequence: CASSPGTGDFNYGYTF. CDR3 bases: TGTGCCAGCAGCCCCGGGACAGGGGACTTTAACTATGGCTACACCTTC.